A selection of T cell receptor beta chains follows, all from one sample in a study of blood T cell repertoires in COVID-19. Only in-frame clones appear in the TCRdb table, and some are missing; sequencing was by immunoSEQ multiplex PCR. The sample holds almost 250,000 clones; roughly 85% are singletons and the top ten take about 9.1%. Sequenced input: PBMCs or T cells enriched from blood (not recorded which). These receptors all stem from a woman aged 50 to 60 with acute COVID-19. CDR3s include the opening cysteine and the closing phenylalanine or tryptophan. Each record gives: D gene, clone size, J gene, V gene, CDR3 protein, CDR3 DNA. D genes are given only for firm matches. Where a row states a size, it is once, few, many or the class of an expanded clone; other rows omit it.

>-|-|TRBJ1-4|TRBV7-2
CASSLNIGGSRKLFF
TGTGCCAGCAGCTTAAATATAGGTGGCAGCAGGAAACTGTTTTTT
>TRBD1|-|TRBJ1-4|TRBV16
CASSQLGTGGASEKLFF
TGTGCCAGCAGCCAATTGGGAACAGGGGGCGCGAGCGAAAAACTGTTTTTT
>-|few|TRBJ2-7|TRBV5-4
CASSRSRDITEQYF
TGTGCCAGCAGCCGTTCCCGGGACATCACCGAGCAGTACTTC
>TRBD2|few|TRBJ2-1|TRBV7-3
CASSLRGSSYNEQFF
TGTGCCAGCAGCTTGCGGGGGAGCTCCTACAATGAGCAGTTCTTC
>-|-|TRBJ1-1|TRBV12-5
CASGVENTEAFF
TGTGCTAGTGGGGTAGAGAACACTGAAGCTTTCTTT
>TRBD2|-|TRBJ2-1|TRBV13
CASSLVGLAGDNEQFF
TGTGCCAGCAGCTTAGTCGGCCTAGCGGGGGACAATGAGCAGTTCTTC
>TRBD1|-|TRBJ1-1|TRBV13
CASSPRQGRGNTEAFF
TGTGCCAGCAGCCCGCGACAGGGGAGGGGGAACACTGAAGCTTTCTTT
>TRBD1|-|TRBJ1-5|TRBV6-5
CASSRQGAFQPQHF
TGTGCCAGCAGTAGACAGGGGGCCTTTCAGCCCCAGCATTTT
>-|-|TRBJ1-3|TRBV15
CATSRDRGRGSSGNTIYF
TGTGCCACCAGCAGAGATCGGGGCAGGGGTTCCTCTGGAAACACCATATATTTT
>-|-|TRBJ1-3|TRBV2
CASSEDLGNTIYF
TGTGCCAGCAGTGAAGATCTAGGAAACACCATATATTTT
>-|few|TRBJ1-5|TRBV11-2
CASSPRGERYNQPQHF
TGTGCCAGCAGCCCCCGGGGAGAAAGATATAATCAGCCCCAGCATTTT
>-|-|TRBJ2-7|TRBV29-1
CSVRLGSYEQYF
TGCAGCGTCCGACTAGGCTCCTACGAGCAGTACTTC
>TRBD1|-|TRBJ2-2|TRBV2
CASSDRGWELFF
TGTGCCAGCAGCGACAGGGGCTGGGAGCTGTTTTTT
>-|-|TRBJ1-3|TRBV30
CAWKENISGNTIYF
TGTGCCTGGAAAGAAAACATCTCTGGAAACACCATATATTTT
>TRBD1|-|TRBJ2-5|TRBV19
CASSLGQGEETQYF
TGTGCCAGTAGTCTCGGACAGGGAGAAGAGACCCAGTACTTC
>-|-|TRBJ2-3|TRBV9
CASSVESGTITDTQYF
TGTGCCAGCAGCGTAGAAAGCGGGACAATCACAGATACGCAGTATTTT
>-|-|TRBJ2-3|TRBV11-2
CASSLGRSTDTQYF
TGTGCCAGCAGCTTAGGTCGGTCCACAGATACGCAGTATTTT
>-|-|TRBJ1-3|TRBV29-1
CSVESTGSGNTIYF
TGCAGCGTTGAATCGACAGGCTCTGGAAACACCATATATTTT
>TRBD1|-|TRBJ1-2|TRBV10-3
CAISSLTGGGNYGYTF
TGTGCCATCAGTTCCCTTACAGGGGGCGGTAACTATGGCTACACCTTC
>-|-|TRBJ1-1|TRBV5-4
CASSLTENTEAFF
TGTGCCAGCAGCTTGACTGAGAACACTGAAGCTTTCTTT
>-|-|TRBJ2-7|TRBV5-4
CASSLGGTGGEQYF
TGTGCCAGCAGCTTGGGGGGGACTGGAGGGGAGCAGTACTTC
>TRBD2|-|TRBJ2-7|TRBV9
CASSVEAGAGYEQYF
TGTGCCAGCAGCGTAGAAGCGGGGGCCGGCTACGAGCAGTACTTC
>TRBD2|-|TRBJ2-1|TRBV14
CASRPGGAYNEQFF
TGTGCCAGCAGGCCGGGGGGTGCCTACAATGAGCAGTTCTTC
>TRBD1|-|TRBJ1-1|TRBV12-3/TRBV12-4
CASSSTGDTEAFF
TGTGCCAGCAGTTCTACAGGGGACACTGAAGCTTTCTTT
>TRBD2|few|TRBJ2-1|TRBV3-1/TRBV3-2
CASSQDWLASGAYEQFF
TGTGCCAGCAGCCAAGATTGGTTGGCTAGCGGGGCCTATGAGCAGTTCTTC
>TRBD1|once|TRBJ1-2|TRBV10-3
CAITPGQGISLDGYTF
TGTGCCATCACCCCGGGACAGGGCATTTCTTTGGATGGCTACACCTTC
>-|-|TRBJ1-5|TRBV6-5
CASSRDTNQPQHF
TGTGCCAGCAGTAGGGACACTAATCAGCCCCAGCATTTT
>TRBD2|-|TRBJ2-1|TRBV11-2
CASSLEPGGYNEQFF
TGTGCCAGCAGCTTAGAGCCGGGGGGGTACAATGAGCAGTTCTTC
>-|-|TRBJ1-1|TRBV12-5
CASGLGHLNTEAFF
TGTGCTAGTGGTTTGGGACACCTTAACACTGAAGCTTTCTTT
>-|-|TRBJ1-1|TRBV5-1
CASSSGDTEAFF
TGCGCCAGCAGCTCAGGGGACACTGAAGCTTTCTTT
>-|-|TRBJ1-1|TRBV5-1
CASSLVATVRNTEAFF
TGCGCCAGCAGCCTTGTAGCCACGGTCAGGAACACTGAAGCTTTCTTT